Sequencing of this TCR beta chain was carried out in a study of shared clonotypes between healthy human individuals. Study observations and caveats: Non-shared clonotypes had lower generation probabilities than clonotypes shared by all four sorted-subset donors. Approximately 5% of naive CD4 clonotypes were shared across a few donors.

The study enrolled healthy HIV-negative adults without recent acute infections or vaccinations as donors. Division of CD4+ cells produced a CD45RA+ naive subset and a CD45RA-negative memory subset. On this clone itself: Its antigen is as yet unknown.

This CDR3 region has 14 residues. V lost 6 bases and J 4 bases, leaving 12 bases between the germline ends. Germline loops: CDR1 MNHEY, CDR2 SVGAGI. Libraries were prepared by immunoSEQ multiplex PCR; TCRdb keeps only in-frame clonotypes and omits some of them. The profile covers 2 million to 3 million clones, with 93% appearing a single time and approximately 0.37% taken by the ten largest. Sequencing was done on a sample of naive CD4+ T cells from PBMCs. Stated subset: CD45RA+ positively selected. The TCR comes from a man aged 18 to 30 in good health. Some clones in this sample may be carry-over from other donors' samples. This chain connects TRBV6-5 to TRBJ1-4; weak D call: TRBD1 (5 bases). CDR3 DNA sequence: TGTGCCAGCAGGGGACGGACCTTTAATGAAAAACTGTTTTTT. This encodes CASRGRTFNEKLFF.